This T cell receptor (beta chain) came from a study of blood T cells in healthy people across ages. Notes on the study in general: A greater number of naive CD4+ cells and higher diversity distinguished long-lived donors from aged donors.

V was clipped by 4 bases and J by 6 bases, with 16 bases between them. Germline CDR1 reads LGHDT; CDR2 reads YNNKEL (reference sequence). The CDR3 totals 15 residues. A word on this clonotype: What it binds is unknown.

For the second PCR, which ran for about 7 to 12 cycles, a sample-barcoded 5' primer and a J-beta primer mix were used. TCRdb reprocessed the 5' RACE reads with MiXCR, giving one entry per CDR3 protein. This sample has roughly 1,500,000 distinct CDR3 sequences, with about 40% found just once. The source of this sequence is a woman aged 18-29 years in good health. Input material: blood. V and J are TRBV3-1 and TRBJ1-5; D gene unclear. The CDR3 region is CASSRTLSEPQPQHF. The CDR3 bases are TGTGCCAGCAGCCGGACGTTGTCCGAACCTCAGCCCCAGCATTTT.